What follows are 2 T cell receptor beta chains derived from one specimen sequenced in a study of T-cell reconstitution after alpha-beta-depleted transplantation in children. The authors prepared the TCRbeta library with unique molecular identifiers. TCRdb re-called the PCR reads through MiXCR, storing one row per CDR3 protein. Found here are hundreds of thousands of distinct CDR3 sequences, about an eighth of them singletons; the top ten hold roughly 0.77%. The sequencing here drew on PBMCs, taken before TCRalphabeta/CD19-depleted stem cell transplant. The receptors stem from a girl aged 2-15 years with congenital amegakaryocytic thrombocytopenia, due to receive a stem cell transplant.

A few counts support this clonotype. The chain is built from TRBV20-1 and TRBJ2-4; D possibly corresponds to TRBD1 (6 bases). Germline assignment: CDR1 DFQATT and CDR2 SNEGSKA (reference sequence). The CDR3 covers 11 residues. The CDR3 DNA follows: TGCAGCGGGCAGGGGAGTAACATTCAGTACTTC. Amino acids: CSGQGSNIQYF.

This clonotype was seen many times. The chain links TRBV5-1 to TRBJ2-7, with D unresolved. Trimming pared 1 base from V and 2 bases from J, leaving 10 bases between. This CDR3 spans 14 amino acids. Germline V gene data show CDR1 as SGHRS and CDR2 as YFSETQ. CDR3 bases: TGCGCCAGCAGCTTGATTTCCGCGGCCTACGAGCAGTACTTC. Protein: CASSLISAAYEQYF.